This is a list of T cell receptor beta chains from one sample in a study of cytomegalovirus exposure and HLA in healthy donors. Some clones are missing from TCRdb's copy, which holds only in-frame ones; the method was immunoSEQ multiplex PCR. The data include over 75,000 clones; the top ten clones carry about 0.5%. Sequencing input: PBMCs. All receptors come from a man between 45 and 60 years old in good health and CMV-seronegative. Each CDR3 is given with its conserved first and last residue. D genes are given only for firm matches.

TRBV27	12	TRBJ1-5	TRBD1	CASRTGVQPQHF	TGTGCCAGCAGAACAGGGGTTCAGCCCCAGCATTTT
TRBV5-6	13	TRBJ2-7	.	CATTGWGNYEQYF	TGTGCCACCACAGGGTGGGGGAACTACGAGCAGTACTTC
TRBV25-1	17	TRBJ1-2	TRBD1	CASSEWGSVTGDYGYTF	TGTGCCAGCAGTGAATGGGGCTCGGTGACAGGGGACTATGGCTACACCTTC
TRBV29-1	14	TRBJ1-5	.	CSVMDRGSNQPQHF	TGCAGCGTTATGGACAGAGGCAGCAATCAGCCCCAGCATTTT
TRBV6-6	16	TRBJ2-5	TRBD1	CASSYGDRTLQETQYF	TGTGCCAGCAGTTACGGGGACAGGACTCTACAAGAGACCCAGTACTTC
TRBV2	14	TRBJ2-2	TRBD1	CASSQTGWDGELFF	TGTGCCAGCAGCCAGACAGGGTGGGACGGGGAGCTGTTTTTT
TRBV7-2	13	TRBJ2-5	.	CASTGGIQETQYF	TGTGCCAGTACGGGGGGCATCCAAGAGACCCAGTACTTC
TRBV6-5	15	TRBJ1-3	.	CASSSTGSGGNTIYF	TGTGCCAGCAGTTCTACAGGGTCAGGAGGAAACACCATATATTTT
TRBV9	16	TRBJ2-2	TRBD1	CASSFGQGVNTGELFF	TGTGCCAGCAGCTTCGGACAGGGGGTGAACACCGGGGAGCTGTTTTTT
TRBV6-6	15	TRBJ1-5	.	CASSYAGFGNQPQHF	TGTGCCAGCAGTTACGCGGGATTTGGCAATCAGCCCCAGCATTTT
TRBV2	14	TRBJ1-2	TRBD1	CASSEARTGRRYTF	TGTGCCAGCAGTGAAGCGAGGACAGGGAGGCGTTACACCTTC
TRBV6-5	13	TRBJ1-1	.	CASRQQGGTEAFF	TGTGCCAGCAGGCAGCAGGGTGGCACTGAAGCTTTCTTT
TRBV9	16	TRBJ2-2	.	CASSAEGGSYTGELFF	TGTGCCAGCAGCGCCGAAGGGGGTTCGTACACCGGGGAGCTGTTTTTT
TRBV7-8	14	TRBJ1-5	.	CASSLDRSNQPQHF	TGTGCCAGCAGTTTAGACAGGAGCAATCAGCCCCAGCATTTT
TRBV7-9	13	TRBJ2-1	TRBD1	CATGTGSYNEQFF	TGTGCTACCGGGACAGGGTCCTACAATGAGCAGTTCTTC
TRBV5-4	15	TRBJ1-2	.	CASSPSGTSSYGYTF	TGTGCCAGCAGCCCATCCGGGACATCGTCCTATGGCTACACCTTC